Presented here are 3 T cell receptor beta chains from one specimen sequenced in a study of blood T cell repertoires in COVID-19. Libraries were prepared by immunoSEQ multiplex PCR; TCRdb keeps only in-frame clonotypes and omits some of them. This table holds 150,000 to 200,000 clones, under 80% found once. Sequences were obtained from peripheral blood. The receptors here all came from a woman aged 80 or over with acute or convalescent COVID-19.

The gene calls are TRBV6-2 or TRBV6-3 and TRBJ2-1; TRBD1 aligns across 7 bases. Per the germline V gene, CDR1 is MNHEY and CDR2 is SVGEGT. Trimming at V came to 0 bases and at J to 4 bases, leaving 3 bases not matched to a gene. The CDR3 totals 15 residues. Here the CDR3 reads CASSYSGTAYNEQFF. DNA of the CDR3: TGTGCCAGCAGTTACTCGGGGACAGCTTACAATGAGCAGTTCTTC.

The chain links TRBV19 to TRBJ2-3; the match to TRBD2 covers 10 bases. CDR1 and CDR2 (germline): LNHDA, SQIVND (reference sequence). V was pared by 4 bases and J by 3 bases, with 4 bases of the junction left unmatched. The CDR3 contains 15 residues. Here the CDR3 DNA reads TGTGCCAGTAGTAGAAGACTAGCGGGTACAGATACGCAGTATTTT. This sequence encodes CASSRRLAGTDTQYF.

V is TRBV6-5 and J is TRBJ2-5; the D gene is possibly TRBD2 (6 bases). Looked up from germline, CDR1 is MNHEY and CDR2 is SVGAGI. This CDR3 comprises 13 residues. Trimming left V 4 bases short and J 2 bases short, with 8 bases between. The CDR3 DNA reads as TGTGCCAGCAGTTCAGGGACTCAAGAGACCCAGTACTTC. It specifies CASSSGTQETQYF.